These 10 T cell receptor beta chains originate from one sample sequenced in a study of T cells after yellow fever vaccination. Via MiXCR, TCRdb re-called the 5' RACE reads, giving one row per CDR3 protein. Seen here are 25,000 to 30,000 distinct CDR3 sequences, 5% to 6% observed once, and the top ten hold about 41%. The sample consisted of CD8+ T cells sorted from PBMCs, taken 10 days after the yellow fever booster vaccination. The origin of the receptors is a man aged 30 to 45 who received the YFV17D yellow fever vaccine.

This clonotype was observed many times. The genes are TRBV7-9 and TRBJ2-7, with TRBD2 matching over 9 bases. The CDR3 runs 15 residues. V was pared by 5 bases and J by 4 bases, with 9 bases of the junction left unmatched. Germline values: CDR1 SEHNR, CDR2 FQNEAQ (reference sequence). The CDR3 DNA reads TGTGCCAGCAGCCCGGAAAGCGGGAGGTCATACGAGCAGTACTTC. Translated: CASSPESGRSYEQYF.

In its sample, this clonotype was seen once. In this CDR3 the conserved last residue, phenylalanine or tryptophan, is missing, so a read error is likely. The CDR3: CASSLGQGAGEQFS. CDR3 coding DNA: TGTGCCAGCAGTTTAGGGCAGGGGGCCGGTGAGCAGTTCTCC. The rearrangement links TRBV27 to TRBJ2-1; TRBD1 agrees at 8 bases. The junction had 6 bases not matched to a gene; V was cut back by 2 bases and J by 9 bases. Germline loops: CDR1 MNHEY, CDR2 SMNVEV (reference sequence). CDR3 length: 14 residues.

Ten or more counts support this clonotype. This chain joins TRBV12-3 or TRBV12-4 and TRBJ2-1; no clear D. There are 13 residues in the CDR3. Trimming took 4 bases from V and 8 from J, leaving 12 bases between them. The CDR3 DNA sequence: TGTGCCAGCAGTTCTAGGGTTGAGGATGAGCAGTTCTTC. Amino acid sequence: CASSSRVEDEQFF.

Many counts were recorded for this clonotype. The genes are TRBV27 and TRBJ2-2; D remains ambiguous. The ends were cut back, 2 bases at V and 4 bases at J, with 8 bases in the middle. This CDR3 contains 14 residues. Looked up from germline, CDR1 is MNHEY and CDR2 is SMNVEV (reference sequence). The CDR3 sequence is CASSLVGSTGELFF. CDR3 DNA sequence: TGTGCCAGCAGTTTAGTGGGTTCCACCGGGGAGCTGTTTTTT.

This clonotype was seen at least ten times. The chain recombines TRBV15 with TRBJ1-4; 8 bases match TRBD1. Germline V gene sequence: CDR1 LNHNV, CDR2 YYDKDF (reference sequence). Unmatched junction bases numbered 4, after V lost 4 bases and J lost 3 bases. The CDR3 consists of 15 residues. The DNA of the CDR3 is TGTGCCACCAGCACACGGACAGGGCCTAATGAAAAACTGTTTTTT. It specifies CATSTRTGPNEKLFF.

This clonotype was detected many times. V gene TRBV20-1 combines with J gene TRBJ2-1, with D perhaps TRBD1 (6 bases). This CDR3 comprises 14 residues. V was clipped by 5 bases and J by 6 bases, with 17 bases between them. Germline lookup yields CDR1 DFQATT and CDR2 SNEGSKA (reference sequence). The CDR3 reads CSASGTSMANEQFF. The CDR3 DNA is TGCAGTGCTTCCGGGACATCGATGGCCAATGAGCAGTTCTTC.

This clonotype was picked up many times. The V gene is TRBV6-5, the J gene TRBJ2-5; TRBD1 matches at 10 bases. The CDR3 consists of 15 residues. CDR1 and CDR2 (germline): MNHEY, SVGAGI. V trimming: 4 bases; J trimming: 7 bases; junction bases outside the gene matches: 9. CDR3: CASSSPGTGDWTQYF. CDR3 nucleotides: TGTGCCAGCAGTTCCCCCGGGACAGGGGACTGGACCCAGTACTTC.

This clonotype was seen at least ten times. The chain has TRBV9 and TRBJ2-7, with D possibly called TRBD1 or TRBD2 (5 bases each). Germline values: CDR1 SGDLS, CDR2 YYNGEE. The CDR3 length is 13 residues. V dropped 3 bases and J dropped 7 bases, with 14 bases sitting between them. CDR3: CASSAPQGREQYF. The DNA of the CDR3 is TGTGCCAGCAGCGCGCCGCAGGGACGGGAGCAGTACTTC.

There are many counts of this clonotype. The V and J genes are TRBV7-9 and TRBJ2-3; 8 nucleotides align to TRBD1. V shed 8 bases, J shed 6 bases, and the junction held 1 base outside the gene matches. The CDR3 covers 11 residues. Germline V lookup: CDR1 SEHNR, CDR2 FQNEAQ (reference sequence). The CDR3 reads CASGQGDTQYF. In nucleotides, the CDR3 is TGTGCCAGCGGACAGGGCGATACGCAGTATTTT.

In this sample, this clonotype turned up many times. The rearrangement joins TRBV25-1 to TRBJ2-1; 9 bases fit TRBD1. The CDR3 is 16 amino acids. Germline lookup yields CDR1 MGHDK and CDR2 SYGVNS. With V trimmed by 4 bases and J by 5 bases, 9 bases remained unmatched. The CDR3 reads CASSGYRDRADNEQFF. DNA for the CDR3: TGTGCCAGCAGTGGCTACCGGGACAGGGCTGACAATGAGCAGTTCTTC.